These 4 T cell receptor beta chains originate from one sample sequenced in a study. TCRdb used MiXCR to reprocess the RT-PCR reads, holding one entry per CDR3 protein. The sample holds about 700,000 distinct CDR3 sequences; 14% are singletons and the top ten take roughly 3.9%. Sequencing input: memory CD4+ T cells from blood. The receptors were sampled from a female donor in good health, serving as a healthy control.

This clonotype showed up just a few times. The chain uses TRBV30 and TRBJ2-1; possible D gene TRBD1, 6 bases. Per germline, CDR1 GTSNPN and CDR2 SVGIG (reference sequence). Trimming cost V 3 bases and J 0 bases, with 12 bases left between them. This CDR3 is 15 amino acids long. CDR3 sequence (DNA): TGTGCCTGGAGCGCCAGAGGGGGCTCCTACAATGAGCAGTTCTTC. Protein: CAWSARGGSYNEQFF.

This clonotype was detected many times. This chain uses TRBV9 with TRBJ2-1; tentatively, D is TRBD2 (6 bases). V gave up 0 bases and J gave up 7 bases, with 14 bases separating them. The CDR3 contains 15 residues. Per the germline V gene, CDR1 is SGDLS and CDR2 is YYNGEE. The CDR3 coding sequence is TGTGCCAGCAGCGTAGGGGCGGGATCGGTTAATGAGCAGTTCTTC. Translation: CASSVGAGSVNEQFF.

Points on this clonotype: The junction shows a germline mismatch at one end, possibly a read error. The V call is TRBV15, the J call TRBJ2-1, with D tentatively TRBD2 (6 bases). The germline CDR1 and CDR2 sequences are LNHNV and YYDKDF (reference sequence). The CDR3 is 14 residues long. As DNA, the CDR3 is TGTGCCACCGGCAGAGCGGGCTCCTACAATGAGCAGTTCTTC. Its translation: CATGRAGSYNEQFF. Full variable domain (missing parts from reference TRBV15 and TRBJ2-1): DAMVIQNPRYQVTQFGKPVTLSCSQTLNHNVMYWYQQKSSQAPKLLFHYYDKDFNNEADTPDNFQSRRPNTSFCFLDIRSPGLGDTAMYLCATGRAGSYNEQFFGPGTRLTVL.

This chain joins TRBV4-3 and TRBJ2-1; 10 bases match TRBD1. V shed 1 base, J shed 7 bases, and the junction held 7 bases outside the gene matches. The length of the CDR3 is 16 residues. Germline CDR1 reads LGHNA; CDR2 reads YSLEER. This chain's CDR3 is CASSQVARQGANEQFF. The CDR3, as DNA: TGCGCCAGCAGCCAAGTGGCGAGACAGGGGGCTAATGAGCAGTTCTTC.